The 20 T cell receptor beta chains in this list originate from one sample, sequenced in a study of blood T cell repertoires in COVID-19. Clones were sequenced by immunoSEQ multiplex PCR, and TCRdb holds only the in-frame ones, with some missing. The sample shows 330,000 or so clones, more than 70% of them seen only once. The sample consisted of PBMCs or T cells enriched from blood (not recorded which). Receptor source: a middle-aged man in a cohort exposed to, infected with or recovered from COVID-19 (not recorded which).

The gene calls are TRBV19 and TRBJ2-3, with 7 bases fitting TRBD2. Per germline, CDR1 LNHDA and CDR2 SQIVND (reference sequence). The CDR3 has 15 amino acids. The trim removed 3 bases at V and 7 bases at J, leaving 10 bases unmatched. The CDR3 protein is CASSIRAGVEYTQYF. Here the CDR3 DNA reads TGTGCCAGTAGTATCCGGGCGGGAGTCGAGTATACGCAGTATTTT.

The chain combines TRBV10-3 with TRBJ1-5, with 12 bases identical to TRBD1. Losses at the gene ends were 2 bases for V and 7 bases for J; bases not matched to a gene: 0. The CDR3 is 14 residues long. CDR1 is ENHRY, CDR2 SYGVKD, per germline. Written as DNA, the CDR3 is TGTGCCATCAGTGAGGGGACAGGGGGCCAGCCCCAGCATTTT. It yields the protein CAISEGTGGQPQHF.

The chain is built from TRBV6-1 and TRBJ2-3, with D unresolved. Trimming left V 2 bases short and J 5 bases short, with 5 bases between. CDR3 length: 12 amino acids. Germline lookup yields CDR1 MNHNS and CDR2 SASEGT. The CDR3 loop is CASSEHLDTQYF. The DNA for the CDR3 is TGTGCCAGCAGTGAACACTTAGATACGCAGTATTTT.

The chain recombines TRBV19 with TRBJ2-1; TRBD2 aligns across 8 bases. CDR1 is LNHDA and CDR2 is SQIVND in the germline V gene (reference sequence). Trimming at V came to 6 bases and at J to 2 bases, leaving 9 bases not matched to a gene. CDR3 size: 16 residues. The CDR3 nucleotides are TGTGCCAGTAGGCCCTTTCCGGGAGGGACCTACAATGAGCAGTTCTTC. Encoded protein: CASRPFPGGTYNEQFF.

The rearrangement uses TRBV5-1 and TRBJ2-2, with 7 bases fitting TRBD2. The V gene's germline CDR1 is SGHRS and CDR2 YFSETQ. This CDR3 region has 16 residues. V lost 4 bases to trimming and J lost 2 bases; unmatched junction nucleotides: 8. As DNA, the CDR3 is TGCGCCAGCAGCCTCCAACCGGGACTAAACACCGGGGAGCTGTTTTTT. Translating it yields CASSLQPGLNTGELFF.

This clone was recorded a few times. V is TRBV18 and J is TRBJ1-6; 8 bases line up with TRBD1. The V gene's germline CDR1 is KGHSH and CDR2 LQKENI. The ends lost 3 bases at V and 9 bases at J; junction bases unmatched: 1. The CDR3 is 13 amino acids. The CDR3 region has the DNA TGTGCCAGCTCACCGACAGGGGTTTCACCCCTCCACTTT. This sequence encodes CASSPTGVSPLHF. The entire variable domain, with the rest obtained from reference TRBV18 and TRBJ1-6, is as follows: NAGVMQNPRHLVRRRGQEARLRCSPMKGHSHVYWYRQLPEEGLKFMVYLQKENIIDESGMPKERFSAEFPKEGPSILRIQQVVRGDSAAYFCASSPTGVSPLHFGNGTRLTVT.

The V call is TRBV28, the J call TRBJ2-1; 8 bases fit TRBD1. Per the germline V gene, CDR1 is MDHEN and CDR2 is SYDVKM. This CDR3 spans 16 amino acids. With V trimmed by 5 bases and J by 5 bases, 11 bases remained unmatched. CDR3 amino acids: CASSPGGTLKNNEQFF. In DNA form, the CDR3 reads TGTGCCAGCAGTCCAGGGGGCACCCTTAAAAACAATGAGCAGTTCTTC.

The genes are TRBV20-1 and TRBJ1-1; 7 bases line up with TRBD1. Germline assignment: CDR1 DFQATT and CDR2 SNEGSKA (reference sequence). This CDR3 contains 10 residues. After removal of 5 bases from V and 12 bases from J, the junction contained 6 bases not matched to a gene. CDR3 amino acids: CSAGQVWTFF. The CDR3 coding sequence is TGCAGTGCTGGACAGGTTTGGACTTTCTTT.

The chain carries TRBV7-9 and TRBJ1-3; no clear D gene. V was pared by 4 bases and J by 3 bases, with 4 bases between. The CDR3 is 12 residues long. In germline, CDR1 is SEHNR, CDR2 FQNEAQ (reference sequence). The CDR3 here is CASSYSGNTIYF. CDR3 nucleotides: TGTGCCAGCAGCTACAGTGGAAACACCATATATTTT.

The chain recombines TRBV5-1 with TRBJ2-7; D remains ambiguous. The germline V gene has CDR1 SGHRS and CDR2 YFSETQ. The CDR3 loop spans 14 amino acids. Between the trimmed V and J ends, which lost 0 bases and 2 bases, there was a span of 9 bases. CDR3 residues: CASSLVATPYEQYF. CDR3 DNA: TGCGCCAGCAGCTTGGTAGCTACCCCCTACGAGCAGTACTTC.

The V gene is TRBV4-2, the J gene TRBJ2-3; 13 bases agree with TRBD2. With V trimmed by 0 bases and J by 3 bases, 3 bases remained unmatched. Germline CDR1 reads LGHNA; CDR2 reads YNFKEQ. The CDR3 is 17 residues long. CDR3 DNA sequence: TGTGCCAGCAGCCAAGAACTAGCGGGAGGGCGGACAGATACGCAGTATTTT. Residues: CASSQELAGGRTDTQYF.

The gene calls are TRBV5-1 and TRBJ2-2; 11 bases are shared with TRBD1. CDR1 is SGHRS and CDR2 is YFSETQ in the germline V gene. CDR3 length: 15 amino acids. The junction had 6 bases not matched to a gene; V was cut back by 5 bases and J by 6 bases. This CDR3 reads CASRPGTGGAGELFF. CDR3 sequence (DNA): TGCGCCAGCAGACCCGGGACAGGGGGGGCCGGGGAGCTGTTTTTT.

V gene TRBV11-2 combines with J gene TRBJ1-2; D is perhaps TRBD1 (6 bases). V was pared by 0 bases and J by 4 bases, with 24 bases between. CDR3 length equals 19 residues. Germline CDR1 SGHAT, CDR2 FQNNGV. The CDR3 is CASSLDPGGHRVTVYGYTF. In DNA, the CDR3 is TGTGCCAGCAGCTTAGATCCGGGTGGACACAGGGTGACGGTCTATGGCTACACCTTC.

V gene TRBV5-4 combines with J gene TRBJ1-2; D gene unclear. The CDR3 runs to 14 residues. V shed 2 bases and J shed 0 bases, with 8 bases lying between them. CDR1 and CDR2 from the germline V gene are SGHNT and YYREEE (reference sequence). CDR3 protein: CASSFGTSNYGYTF. CDR3 sequence (DNA): TGTGCCAGCAGCTTTGGCACATCTAACTATGGCTACACCTTC.

The CDR3 sequence is CASSLESRETQYF. CDR3 DNA: TGCGCCAGCAGCTTGGAGTCCCGGGAGACCCAGTACTTC. The chain links TRBV5-1 to TRBJ2-5, with D unclear. This CDR3 comprises 13 residues. Germline V gene sequence: CDR1 SGHRS, CDR2 YFSETQ. V shed 0 bases and J shed 5 bases, with 8 bases lying between them. Together with reference TRBV5-1 and TRBJ2-5, the CDR3 gives the full variable domain: KAGVTQTPRYLIKTRGQQVTLSCSPISGHRSVSWYQQTPGQGLQFLFEYFSETQRNKGNFPGRFSGRQFSNSRSEMNVSTLELGDSALYLCASSLESRETQYFGPGTRLLVL.

V usage is TRBV2 and J usage is TRBJ2-7; 9 nucleotides align to TRBD1. Germline V gene data show CDR1 as SNHLY and CDR2 as FYNNEI. This CDR3 is 15 amino acids long. The V segment lost 4 bases and the J segment 3 bases; nucleotides outside the gene matches: 7. The DNA for the CDR3 is TGTGCCAGCAGTGCCCTATCGGGACAGGGCTACGAGCAGTACTTC. It codes for CASSALSGQGYEQYF. Based on the CDR3 plus reference TRBV2 and TRBJ2-7, the full variable domain is EPEVTQTPSHQVTQMGQEVILRCVPISNHLYFYWYRQILGQKVEFLVSFYNNEISEKSEIFDDQFSVERPDGSNFTLKIRSTKLEDSAMYFCASSALSGQGYEQYFGPGTRLTVT.

The rearrangement links TRBV5-1 to TRBJ2-3; 12 bases line up with TRBD2. The CDR3 covers 18 residues. Germline V gives CDR1 SGHRS, CDR2 YFSETQ. V was clipped by 4 bases and J by 2 bases; unmatched bases: 11. CDR3 DNA: TGCGCCAGCAGCCGTAAGACTAGCGGGAGTGGGTCCACAGATACGCAGTATTTT. Amino acids: CASSRKTSGSGSTDTQYF.

This chain links TRBV5-6 with TRBJ1-2; TRBD1 matches 8 bases. The germline CDR1 and CDR2 sequences are SGHDT and YYEEEE. J lost 5 bases, V lost 0 bases, and 0 bases had no gene match. This CDR3 contains 13 residues. CDR3 in DNA: TGTGCCAGCAGCTTGGGGACAGGGTATGGCTACACCTTC. This codes for CASSLGTGYGYTF.

The rearrangement joins TRBV19 to TRBJ1-5; a weak D match, TRBD1 (5 bases). V was shortened by 3 bases and J by 6 bases, with 15 bases between the two germline ends. The CDR3 spans 15 residues. CDR1 and CDR2 (germline): LNHDA, SQIVND (reference sequence). The CDR3: CASSIEGSGTQPQHF. In DNA, the CDR3 is TGTGCCAGTAGTATCGAGGGAAGCGGGACTCAGCCCCAGCATTTT.

This sequence joins TRBV5-4 and TRBJ2-1; TRBD2 aligns across 15 bases. CDR3 length: 16 amino acids. J gave up 7 bases and V 5 bases, and 7 bases lay outside the gene matches. Per the germline V gene, CDR1 is SGHNT and CDR2 is YYREEE (reference sequence). DNA for the CDR3: TGTGCCAGCAGTCGGTCAGGGACTAGCGGGAGGAATGAGCAGTTCTTC. Translation: CASSRSGTSGRNEQFF.